These 27 T cell receptor beta chains were sequenced from one sample in a study of blood T cell repertoires in COVID-19. The assay was immunoSEQ multiplex PCR, and TCRdb's table has in-frame clones only and misses some. The sample lists about 180,000 clones; about 82% were seen once. The sequenced sample was peripheral blood. The receptors shown here come from a man aged 65-85 years with active or convalescent COVID-19.

The CDR3 coding sequence is TGTGCCAGCAGCGTCGGACTATCCACAGATACGCAGTATTTT. Residues: CASSVGLSTDTQYF. The V and J genes are TRBV11-2 and TRBJ2-3, with a possible D match to TRBD2 (6 bases). The CDR3 totals 14 residues. The V end was cut by 5 bases, the J end by 2 bases, with 11 bases between. Germline V gene data show CDR1 as SGHAT and CDR2 as FQNNGV.

V is TRBV19 and J is TRBJ2-7; 8 bases agree with TRBD1. The CDR3 runs to 14 residues. Germline trimming cut 6 bases from V and 3 bases from J; bases unmatched to any gene: 7. Germline V gives CDR1 LNHDA, CDR2 SQIVND (reference sequence). The CDR3: CASRSGGAGYEQYF. The CDR3 DNA reads as TGTGCCAGTAGATCAGGGGGCGCCGGCTACGAGCAGTACTTC.

V usage is TRBV2 and J usage is TRBJ2-6, with D possibly matching TRBD2 (6 bases). Germline-derived CDR1 and CDR2 are SNHLY and FYNNEI. The CDR3 contains 15 residues. Trimming pared 7 bases from V and 7 bases from J, leaving 17 bases between. The CDR3 sequence is CASTAGQGKANVLTF. The DNA of the CDR3 is TGTGCCAGCACGGCGGGGCAGGGTAAAGCCAACGTCCTGACTTTC.

The rearrangement joins TRBV7-9 to TRBJ2-7; D is uncertain. V was pared by 0 bases and J by 4 bases, with 10 bases between. The germline V gene has CDR1 SEHNR and CDR2 FQNEAQ (reference sequence). The CDR3 sequence is 14 residues long. CDR3 DNA sequence: TGTGCCAGCAGCTTAGCTGCGCTTGTTTACGAGCAGTACTTC. The encoded protein is CASSLAALVYEQYF.

The chain recombines TRBV7-7 with TRBJ2-2; no definite D call. Germline CDR1 SSHAT, CDR2 FNYEAQ (reference sequence). This CDR3 region has 14 residues. The V gene lost 3 bases and the J gene lost 4 bases, with 9 bases spanning the gap. In nucleotides, the CDR3 is TGTGCCAGCAGCTTGGCGACAAGCACCGGGGAGCTGTTTTTT. Its translation is CASSLATSTGELFF.

V gene TRBV7-9 combines with J gene TRBJ2-1; TRBD2 agrees at 10 bases. The CDR3 is 18 residues long. The germline V gene encodes CDR1 SEHNR and CDR2 FQNEAQ (reference sequence). V lost 6 bases, J lost 2 bases, and 13 bases stayed unmatched. CDR3 sequence reads: CASRRGLAGVNTYNEQFF. The DNA of the CDR3 is TGTGCCAGCAGGAGAGGTCTAGCGGGAGTCAACACCTACAATGAGCAGTTCTTC.

This chain links TRBV28 with TRBJ1-2; D is uncertain. The CDR3 contains 12 residues. Germline CDR1 reads MDHEN; CDR2 reads SYDVKM. Trimming shortened V by 7 bases and J by 8 bases, and 14 bases separated the two germline ends. The CDR3 DNA follows: TGTGCCAGCACCCGAGGGCCGCGGGGCTACACCTTC. Its translation: CASTRGPRGYTF.

This clone was recorded only once. The rearrangement uses TRBV9 and TRBJ2-1; D unresolved. CDR1 is SGDLS and CDR2 is YYNGEE in the germline V gene. The CDR3 loop spans 12 amino acids. Trimming removed 0 bases from V and 9 bases from J, with 7 bases in between. The CDR3 reads CASSVGGTEQFF. CDR3 coding DNA: TGTGCCAGCAGCGTAGGCGGTACTGAGCAGTTCTTC.

The chain recombines TRBV3-1 (or the pseudogene TRBV3-2) with TRBJ2-3, with 11 bases that match TRBD2. The CDR3 consists of 16 residues. Germline assignment: CDR1 LGHDT and CDR2 YNNKEL (reference sequence). Trimming cost V 4 bases and J 2 bases; bases outside gene matches: 5. CDR3 DNA: TGTGCCAGCAGCCTCTCGACTAGCGGGGCCACAGATACGCAGTATTTT. This translates into CASSLSTSGATDTQYF.

The CDR3 DNA reads as TGTGCCAGCAGCGTAGCAGCGGCGAACACCGGGGAGCTGTTTTTT. This gives the protein CASSVAAANTGELFF. The J gene is TRBJ2-2, the V gene TRBV9; the D gene is possibly TRBD2 (5 bases). The V and J ends lost 0 bases and 0 bases respectively, with 6 bases between them. This CDR3 has 15 residues. From germline, CDR1 is SGDLS and CDR2 YYNGEE.

This clone was detected only a few times. The chain links TRBV5-1 to TRBJ1-2; tentatively, D is TRBD1 (6 bases). Trimming stripped 2 bases from V and 5 bases from J, with 19 bases between. The CDR3 contains 16 residues. Germline CDR1 is SGHRS and CDR2 is YFSETQ. CDR3 sequence (DNA): TGCGCCAGCAGCTTCCCTGCGGGGGGCGGGCGATATGGCTACACCTTC. This codes for CASSFPAGGGRYGYTF.

A single count supports this clone. The V gene is TRBV18, the J gene TRBJ1-1, with D perhaps matching TRBD1 (6 bases). CDR3 length: 14 amino acids. V was cut by 4 bases and J by 10 bases, with 19 bases left in between. The V gene's germline CDR1 is KGHSH and CDR2 LQKENI. The CDR3 DNA reads TGTGCCAGCTCACTAGGGCCAGGGGATCAGATAGCTTTCTTT. Its translation: CASSLGPGDQIAFF.

The gene calls are TRBV4-1 and TRBJ2-7; the D gene is possibly TRBD2 (6 bases). V lost 0 bases and J lost 4, with 10 bases in between. This CDR3 comprises 14 residues. Germline CDR1 is MGHRA and CDR2 is YSYEKL. The CDR3 is CASSQEPSVYEQYF. CDR3 DNA sequence: TGCGCCAGCAGCCAAGAGCCTAGCGTGTACGAGCAGTACTTC.

This sequence joins TRBV4-2 and TRBJ2-1; 9 nucleotides agree with TRBD2. J was trimmed by 5 bases and V by 1 base; bases with no gene match: 9. CDR1 is LGHNA, CDR2 YNFKEQ, per germline. This CDR3 comprises 17 residues. The CDR3 DNA sequence: TGTGCCAGCAGCCAAGGGCGGGAGGGAGGCACACACAATGAGCAGTTCTTC. Translation gives CASSQGREGGTHNEQFF.

The chain links TRBV30 to TRBJ2-7; TRBD1 might be the D (5 bases). The CDR3 is made up of 15 amino acids. V was cut by 0 bases and J by 1 base, with 13 bases left in between. Germline V gene lookup returns CDR1 GTSNPN and CDR2 SVGIG (reference sequence). CDR3 nucleotides: TGTGCCTGGAGTGTATTTCAGGGTAGATCCTACGAGCAGTACTTC. Translating it yields CAWSVFQGRSYEQYF.

The chain is built from TRBV6-5 and TRBJ1-2, with 9 bases that match TRBD1. With V trimmed by 8 bases and J by 4 bases, 11 bases remained unmatched. Germline V gene sequence: CDR1 MNHEY, CDR2 SVGAGI. The CDR3 is 15 amino acids. CDR3 protein: CASQSSGTGSYGYTF. The CDR3 nucleotides read TGTGCCAGCCAATCCTCCGGGACAGGGTCCTATGGCTACACCTTC.

The rearrangement joins TRBV5-6 to TRBJ2-7; D remains ambiguous. Trimming pared 4 bases from V and 3 bases from J, leaving 17 bases between. The CDR3 spans 15 residues. Germline-derived CDR1 and CDR2 are SGHDT and YYEEEE. The CDR3 nucleotides read TGTGCCAGCAGCGCCACAGAGCAGTCTAACTACGAGCAGTACTTC. Translating it yields CASSATEQSNYEQYF.

The V call is TRBV29-1, the J call TRBJ1-2; D remains unclear. Germline loops: CDR1 SQVTM, CDR2 ANQGSEA. This CDR3 comprises 13 residues. Trimming left V 1 base short and J 1 base short, with 7 bases between. The CDR3 DNA reads as TGCAGCGTTGAAGGTAGACATAACTATGGCTACACCTTC. It is translated as CSVEGRHNYGYTF.

In its sample, this clone was seen a few times. Possible read error: a much larger clone is one base away. The genes are TRBV2 and TRBJ1-2; 7 nucleotides match TRBD1. The trim removed 3 bases at V and 3 bases at J, leaving 1 base unmatched. Germline values: CDR1 SNHLY, CDR2 FYNNEI. The CDR3 contains 13 residues. The CDR3 DNA follows: TGTGCCAGCAGTGAGGGGACAGACTATGGCTACACCTTC. Protein sequence: CASSEGTDYGYTF.

The chain joins TRBV6-5 to TRBJ2-5; perhaps TRBD1 as D (6 bases). Germline assignment: CDR1 MNHEY and CDR2 SVGAGI. Trimming took off 6 bases at V and 4 bases at J, with 15 bases between the two ends. This CDR3 is 14 amino acids long. The CDR3 region has the DNA TGTGCCAGCAGACCGGACAGCGCGTTAGAGACCCAGTACTTC. Translation: CASRPDSALETQYF.

The rearrangement joins TRBV2 to TRBJ2-7; D gene uncertain. CDR3 length: 13 residues. Trimming removed 5 bases at V and 8 bases at J, with 16 bases between. Germline lookup yields CDR1 SNHLY and CDR2 FYNNEI. The CDR3 sequence is CASSQSPHVKQYF. CDR3 coding DNA: TGTGCCAGCAGTCAAAGCCCCCATGTGAAGCAGTACTTC.

The chain is built from TRBV2 and TRBJ2-3, with 13 bases aligning to TRBD2. The CDR3 runs 17 residues. CDR1 and CDR2 (germline): SNHLY, FYNNEI. The ends lost 6 bases at V and 2 bases at J; junction bases unmatched: 8. The CDR3 DNA is TGTGCCAGCAGGGACGGGACTAGCGGGATAAACACAGATACGCAGTATTTT. Its translation: CASRDGTSGINTDTQYF.

This clone was found a few times. The J gene is TRBJ1-6, the V gene TRBV3-1 (or the pseudogene TRBV3-2), with 8 bases aligning to TRBD1. The CDR3 is 14 residues long. CDR1 is LGHDT and CDR2 is YNNKEL in the germline V gene (reference sequence). J gave up 8 bases and V 5 bases, and 5 bases lay outside the gene matches. The CDR3 protein is CASSRTGSHSPLHF. Written as DNA, the CDR3 is TGTGCCAGCAGCAGGACAGGGTCTCATTCACCCCTCCACTTT.

This chain connects TRBV30 to TRBJ1-6, with a weak D call TRBD1 (6 bases). The CDR3 consists of 14 residues. V was pared by 5 bases and J by 3 bases, with 11 bases between. CDR1 and CDR2 (germline): GTSNPN, SVGIG (reference sequence). The CDR3 protein is CAWARDIYNSPLHF. The CDR3 DNA sequence: TGTGCCTGGGCACGGGACATCTATAATTCACCCCTCCACTTT.

The chain joins TRBV5-1 to TRBJ1-4, with 10 nucleotides matching TRBD1. The length of the CDR3 is 16 residues. The germline V gene has CDR1 SGHRS and CDR2 YFSETQ. Germline trimming cut 4 bases from V and 8 bases from J; bases unmatched to any gene: 11. CDR3 sequence reads: CASSLLGTGVGEKLFF. The DNA for the CDR3 is TGCGCCAGCAGCCTCCTCGGGACAGGGGTGGGAGAAAAACTGTTTTTT.

This chain links TRBV27 with TRBJ2-5, with 11 bases matching TRBD2. The CDR3 contains 15 residues. Looked up from germline, CDR1 is MNHEY and CDR2 is SMNVEV (reference sequence). V trimming: 6 bases; J trimming: 5 bases; junction bases outside the gene matches: 8. CDR3 sequence (DNA): TGTGCCAGCAGGATACTAGCGGGAGTGGTGGAGACCCAGTACTTC. Protein sequence: CASRILAGVVETQYF.

This chain connects TRBV7-8 to TRBJ2-5, with D tentatively TRBD2 (6 bases). CDR3 size: 14 residues. Germline V gene sequence: CDR1 SGHVS, CDR2 FQNEAQ. The V end lost 8 bases, the J end lost 5 bases, and 18 bases lay between the germline ends. CDR3 region: CASSYLASVETQYF. The DNA of the CDR3 is TGTGCCAGCTCATATTTGGCTAGCGTGGAGACCCAGTACTTC.